These T cell receptor beta chains were read from a single sample in a study of blood T cell repertoires in COVID-19. Some clones are missing from TCRdb's copy, which holds only in-frame ones; the method was immunoSEQ multiplex PCR. The table includes roughly 310,000 clones, 88% detected once. The sample comprised peripheral blood. The receptors derive from a woman in her forties or fifties with active or convalescent COVID-19. The CDR3 runs from the conserved cysteine through the conserved F or W. Fields, in order: V gene, J gene, CDR3 protein.

v_call: TRBV28
j_call: TRBJ2-4
cdr3_aa: CASSSLTGWENIQYF

v_call: TRBV27
j_call: TRBJ1-1
cdr3_aa: CASRGPLGPEAFF

v_call: TRBV3-1/TRBV3-2
j_call: TRBJ2-5
cdr3_aa: CASSQAGRRETQYF

v_call: TRBV27
j_call: TRBJ2-2
cdr3_aa: CASSRAGGLSGELFF

v_call: TRBV25-1
j_call: TRBJ1-1
cdr3_aa: CASVDRRQGGTEAFF

v_call: TRBV27
j_call: TRBJ1-2
cdr3_aa: CASSSREHYGYTF

v_call: TRBV27
j_call: TRBJ2-7
cdr3_aa: CASSSPGQRVYEQYF

v_call: TRBV4-1
j_call: TRBJ1-4
cdr3_aa: CASSQGRGAFEKLFF

v_call: TRBV27
j_call: TRBJ1-2
cdr3_aa: CASSLWAGDSNYGYTF

v_call: TRBV2
j_call: TRBJ2-5
cdr3_aa: CASNSAGVETQYF

v_call: TRBV3-1/TRBV3-2
j_call: TRBJ2-7
cdr3_aa: CASSQKGAGVEEQYF

v_call: TRBV7-2
j_call: TRBJ1-5
cdr3_aa: CASRVRGGDQPQHF

v_call: TRBV18
j_call: TRBJ1-2
cdr3_aa: CASSPHKDTF

v_call: TRBV4-1
j_call: TRBJ1-2
cdr3_aa: CASSQQTGVPNYGYTF

v_call: TRBV24-1
j_call: TRBJ2-7
cdr3_aa: CATSDGDRGGEQYF

v_call: TRBV11-2
j_call: TRBJ2-1
cdr3_aa: CASSLAGGDEQFF

v_call: TRBV19
j_call: TRBJ1-2
cdr3_aa: CASSMVRGPDGYTF